The following is a T cell receptor beta chain sequence with its context. No antigen is known for it. Base qualities are not provided; no much larger clone lies one nucleotide away. From V the trimming removes 4 bases and from J it removes 3 bases, while the gene matches leave 7 bases of the junction unaccounted for. The CDR3 runs 16 amino acids, cysteine and phenylalanine included. This entry keeps only the CDR3 DNA: 48 bases, framed from base 1. Reading the germline V gene (reference sequence) gives CDR1 SGHNT and CDR2 YYREEE. TCR beta libraries were generated from genomic DNA with the immunoSEQ kit, following the manufacturer's recommendations. For library preparation, a first multiplex PCR was performed with proprietary primers, followed by a second PCR in which unique barcodes were added, and bead cleanups were performed after each round. A positive control reaction and a negative control reaction, both provided in the kit, were run with every batch of samples. The final libraries were assessed on an Agilent 4200 TapeStation D1000 ScreenTape, pooled by volume, and quantified by qPCR. An Illumina NextSeq500 fitted with a MidOutput 150-cycle cartridge performed the sequencing, running 156 Read1 cycles and 15 Index1 cycles with the kit's custom primers. The pooled library was loaded at 0.95 to 1 pM, with an approximately 21% PhiX control spiked in. Turning to the authors' computational methods: Vendor-processed data were analyzed in R, and a clonotype was defined as all T cells sharing the same CDR3 nucleotide sequence. For clone abundance analyses, frequencies were normalized to the 10,000 most abundant clones in each sample. Public T cell clones, which averaged fewer than five per sample, were removed prior to analysis. An abundance difference of at least 32-fold between compartments was the criterion for calling clonotypes tumor-enriched or baseline blood-enriched. A beta-binomial differential abundance model was used to identify clonotypes that were expanded or contracted between blood time points. Tumor-blood repertoire similarity was measured with the Baroni-Urbani and Buser coefficient, and group comparisons used two-tailed Wilcoxon tests in R. TCRdb took over this immuneACCESS table, retaining in-frame rearrangements with V and J assigned. Such tables are incomplete; in checked studies, under half of the missing clones stem from an unresolved V gene, and the remainder is unexplained. D and trimming were read from the DNA, whereas the V and J calls and clone size are those reported in that table. Across this sample there are 50,000 to 65,000 clones, with around three quarters seen only once. Roughly 7.5% of the sample lies in the top ten.

The sample comes from a study of radiation and T cells in renal cell carcinoma (dated by TCRdb to 2018 to 2021). For the study in its entirety: In total, roughly 53 samples underwent TCR beta sequencing: approximately 25 tumors plus 27 peripheral blood samples. The final blood draw was performed at 4 weeks after radiation, at the same time as nephrectomy. A total of about 3.8 million unique CDR3 nucleotide sequences, encoding 2.5 million to 3 million unique CDR3 amino acid sequences, were found across all 50 or so samples.

Summary of the overall study and its limitations: With a single-armed trial design, the study had no way to address how radiation dose or scheduling affects the TCR repertoire. In blood, the top tumor clonotypes increased between baseline and 2 weeks post-radiation and then shrank by 4 weeks, which suggests that tumor-resident clones expanded only transiently. Because pretreatment tumor biopsies were not available, the baseline intratumoral presence of clonotypes could not be determined. Tracking of blood repertoire dynamics stopped at approximately 4 weeks after treatment, with no follow-up past that point.

Interpreted using the paper, the time point label stands for: blood 4 weeks post-SBRT, at nephrectomy. The treatment or condition tag for this specimen amounts to: 15 Gy SBRT to primary tumor, nephrectomy 4 weeks later. Samples were obtained from a clinical trial, in which 15 Gy stereotactic body radiation therapy was delivered to primary renal cell carcinomas and nephrectomy was performed 4 weeks later. Serial peripheral blood from radiation-treated patients was sampled at baseline, 2 weeks and 4 weeks after SBRT to track tumor-enriched clonotypes. Every patient's renal cell carcinoma showed clear cell pathology. Genomic DNA for TCR sequencing was prepared using the QIAamp DNA Blood Mini Kit (Qiagen). The analyses included just those samples that passed every quality control check.

This specimen was blood, taken from a patient whose treatment included radiotherapy and nephrectomy. This clonotype originated in a man aged 60 to 75 with renal cell carcinoma. The chain is made from TRBV5-4 and TRBJ2-2, with TRBD2 identical over 9 junction bases. The nucleotide sequence reads as follows: TGTGCCAGCAGCCCCGGGGGACTAGCTGACACCGGGGAGCTGTTTTTT. This sequence encodes CASSPGGLADTGELFF. When the CDR3 is completed using the reference TRBV5-4 and TRBJ2-2 genes on either side, the full variable domain is ETGVTQSPTHLIKTRGQQVTLRCSSQSGHNTVSWYQQALGQGPQFIFQYYREEENGRGNFPPRFSGLQFPNYSSELNVNALELDDSALYLCASSPGGLADTGELFFGEGSRLTVL.